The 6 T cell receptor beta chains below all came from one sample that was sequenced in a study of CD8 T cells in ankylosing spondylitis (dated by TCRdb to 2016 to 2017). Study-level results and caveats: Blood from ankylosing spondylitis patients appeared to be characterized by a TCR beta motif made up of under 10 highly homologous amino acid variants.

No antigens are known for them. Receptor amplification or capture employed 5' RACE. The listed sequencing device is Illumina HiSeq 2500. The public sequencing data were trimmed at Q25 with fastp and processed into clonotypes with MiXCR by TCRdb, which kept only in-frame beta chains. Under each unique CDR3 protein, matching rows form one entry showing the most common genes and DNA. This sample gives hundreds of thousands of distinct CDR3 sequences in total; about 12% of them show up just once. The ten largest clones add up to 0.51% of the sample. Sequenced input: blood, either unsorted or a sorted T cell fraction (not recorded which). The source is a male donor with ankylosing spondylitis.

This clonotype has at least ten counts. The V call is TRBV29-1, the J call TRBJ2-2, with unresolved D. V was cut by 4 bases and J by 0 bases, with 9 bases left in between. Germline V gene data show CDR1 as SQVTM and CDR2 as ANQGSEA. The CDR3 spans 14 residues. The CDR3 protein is CSVARTANTGELFF. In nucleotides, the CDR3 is TGCAGCGTTGCTAGGACCGCGAACACCGGGGAGCTGTTTTTT.

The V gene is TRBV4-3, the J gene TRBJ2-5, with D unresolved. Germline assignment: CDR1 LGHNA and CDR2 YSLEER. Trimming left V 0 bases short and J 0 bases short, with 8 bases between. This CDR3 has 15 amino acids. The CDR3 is CASSQDWEHQETQYF. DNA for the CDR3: TGCGCCAGCAGCCAAGATTGGGAACACCAAGAGACCCAGTACTTC.

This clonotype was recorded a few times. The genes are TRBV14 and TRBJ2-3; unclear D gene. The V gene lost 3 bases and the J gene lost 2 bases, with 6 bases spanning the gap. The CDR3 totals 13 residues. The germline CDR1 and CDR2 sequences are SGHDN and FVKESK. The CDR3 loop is CASSHTPTDTQYF. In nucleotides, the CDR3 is TGTGCCAGCAGCCATACTCCCACAGATACGCAGTATTTT. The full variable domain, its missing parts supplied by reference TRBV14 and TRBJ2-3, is EAGVTQFPSHSVIEKGQTVTLRCDPISGHDNLYWYRRVMGKEIKFLLHFVKESKQDESGMPNNRFLAERTGGTYSTLKVQPAELEDSGVYFCASSHTPTDTQYFGPGTRLTVL.

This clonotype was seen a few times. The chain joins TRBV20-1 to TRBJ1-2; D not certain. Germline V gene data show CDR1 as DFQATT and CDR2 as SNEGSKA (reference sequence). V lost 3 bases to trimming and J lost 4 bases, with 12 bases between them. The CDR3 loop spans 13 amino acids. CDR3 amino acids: CSASPDSFYGYTF. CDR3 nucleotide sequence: TGCAGTGCTAGTCCAGATTCCTTCTATGGCTACACCTTC.

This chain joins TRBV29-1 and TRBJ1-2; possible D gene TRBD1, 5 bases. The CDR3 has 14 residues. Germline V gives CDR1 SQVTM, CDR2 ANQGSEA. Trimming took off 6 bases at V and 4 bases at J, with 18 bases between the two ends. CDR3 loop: CSVGTATRLYGYTF. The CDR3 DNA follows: TGCAGCGTCGGGACGGCTACTCGTCTCTATGGCTACACCTTC.

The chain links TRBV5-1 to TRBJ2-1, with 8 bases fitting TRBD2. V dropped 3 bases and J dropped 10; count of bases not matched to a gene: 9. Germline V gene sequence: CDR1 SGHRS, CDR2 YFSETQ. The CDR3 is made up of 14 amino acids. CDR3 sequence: CASSSMAGGREQFF. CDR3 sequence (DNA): TGCGCCAGCAGCTCCATGGCGGGAGGACGGGAGCAGTTCTTC.